The 9 T cell receptor beta chains below come from one sample, sequenced in a study of blood T cell repertoires in COVID-19. TCRdb keeps only in-frame clones here, not all; method: immunoSEQ multiplex PCR. The table has about 190,000 clones, about 77% seen once; the top ten hold roughly a sixth. Material: PBMCs or T cells enriched from blood (not recorded which). The receptors were sampled from a woman aged 45-65 years with acute COVID-19.

This chain links TRBV6-5 with TRBJ1-5, with D hard to call. The germline gives CDR1 MNHEY, CDR2 SVGAGI. CDR3 size: 14 residues. Trimming removed 0 bases at V and 1 base at J, with 4 bases between. The CDR3 loop is CASSYSSSNQPQHF. The CDR3 coding sequence is TGTGCCAGCAGTTACTCCTCGAGCAATCAGCCCCAGCATTTT.

The rearrangement links TRBV5-6 to TRBJ1-6; D is undetermined. V dropped 2 bases and J dropped 10 bases, with 7 bases sitting between them. In germline, CDR1 is SGHDT, CDR2 YYEEEE. CDR3 length: 12 residues. The CDR3 here is CASSFSSSPLHF. CDR3 DNA sequence: TGTGCCAGCAGCTTCTCGAGCTCACCCCTCCACTTT.

In this sample, this clone turned up once. This chain links TRBV6-4 with TRBJ2-3, with a weak D call TRBD2 (6 bases). The germline V gene encodes CDR1 MRHNA and CDR2 SNTAGT. CDR3 size: 14 residues. Trimming took 4 bases from V and 1 from J, leaving 9 bases between them. CDR3 sequence reads: CASSGGGGTDTQYF. CDR3 nucleotides: TGTGCCAGCAGTGGGGGAGGTGGCACAGATACGCAGTATTTT.

The chain links TRBV9 to TRBJ1-1; possible D gene TRBD1, 6 bases. The CDR3 is 15 residues long. Between the trimmed V and J ends, which lost 4 bases and 0 bases, there was a span of 13 bases. CDR1 and CDR2 from the germline V gene are SGDLS and YYNGEE. Written as DNA, the CDR3 is TGTGCCAGCAGCCCAAACACAGGGATGAACACTGAAGCTTTCTTT. Translated: CASSPNTGMNTEAFF.

Many counts were recorded for this clone. This CDR3 reads CASSSDGSSGNTIYF. In DNA, the CDR3 is TGTGCCAGCAGCTCCGACGGGTCCTCTGGAAACACCATATATTTT. The chain combines TRBV7-8 with TRBJ1-3; D unclear. Germline CDR1 and CDR2: SGHVS and FQNEAQ. The V and J ends lost 4 bases and 0 bases respectively, with 10 bases between them. This CDR3 has 15 residues.

The chain links TRBV3-1 (or the pseudogene TRBV3-2) to TRBJ2-2; TRBD2 matches at 7 bases. Germline CDR1 is LGHDT and CDR2 is YNNKEL (reference sequence). With 3 bases clipped from V and 4 bases from J, the junction kept 8 bases outside the gene matches. This CDR3 region has 16 residues. Here the CDR3 DNA reads TGTGCCAGCAGCCAGGTTAAGCGGGGTCCCACCGGGGAGCTGTTTTTT. Protein product: CASSQVKRGPTGELFF.

V is TRBV7-3 and J is TRBJ1-2; no clear D. The V and J ends lost 1 base and 0 bases respectively, with 6 bases between them. The length of the CDR3 is 14 residues. Germline V lookup: CDR1 SGHTA, CDR2 FQGTGA. CDR3 protein: CASSLNGANYGYTF. For the CDR3, the DNA is TGTGCCAGCAGCTTAAACGGAGCTAACTATGGCTACACCTTC.

The rearrangement uses TRBV6-5 and TRBJ2-1; 11 bases are a match to TRBD2. CDR3 length equals 14 residues. Germline V gene sequence: CDR1 MNHEY, CDR2 SVGAGI. With 5 bases clipped from V and 10 bases from J, the junction kept 7 bases outside the gene matches. The CDR3 coding sequence is TGTGCCAGCAGTCGTATAGCGGGGGGGCGAGAGCAGTTCTTC. Translated, it gives CASSRIAGGREQFF.

This chain links TRBV11-3 with TRBJ2-1; D not resolved. CDR3 length equals 16 residues. Between the trimmed V and J ends, which lost 0 bases and 0 bases, there was a span of 9 bases. Per the germline V gene, CDR1 is SGHNT and CDR2 is YENEEA. DNA for the CDR3: TGTGCCAGCAGCTTAGATTATGGTAGCTCCTACAATGAGCAGTTCTTC. Its translation: CASSLDYGSSYNEQFF. Using reference TRBV11-3 and TRBJ2-1 for the parts outside the CDR3, the full variable domain is EAGVVQSPRYKIIEKKQPVAFWCNPISGHNTLYWYLQNLGQGPELLIRYENEEAVDDSQLPKDRFSAERLKGVDSTLKIQPAELGDSAVYLCASSLDYGSSYNEQFFGPGTRLTVL.